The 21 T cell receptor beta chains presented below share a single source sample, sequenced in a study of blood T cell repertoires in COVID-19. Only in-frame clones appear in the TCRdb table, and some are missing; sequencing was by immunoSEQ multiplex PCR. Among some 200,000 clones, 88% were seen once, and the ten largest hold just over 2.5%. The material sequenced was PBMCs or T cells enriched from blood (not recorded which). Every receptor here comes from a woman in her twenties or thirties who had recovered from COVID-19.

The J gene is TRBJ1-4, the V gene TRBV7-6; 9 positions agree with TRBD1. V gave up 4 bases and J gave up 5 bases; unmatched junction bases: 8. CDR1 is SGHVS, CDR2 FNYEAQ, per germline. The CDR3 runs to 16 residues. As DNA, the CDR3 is TGTGCCAGCAGCTACCGGCCGGGACAGGGCAATGAAAAACTGTTTTTT. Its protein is CASSYRPGQGNEKLFF.

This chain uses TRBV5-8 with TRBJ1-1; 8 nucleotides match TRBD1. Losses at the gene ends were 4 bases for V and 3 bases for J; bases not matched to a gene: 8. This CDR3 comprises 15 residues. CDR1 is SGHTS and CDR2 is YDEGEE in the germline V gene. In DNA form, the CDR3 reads TGTGCCAGCAGCCCAGAACAGGGGGAGTACACTGAAGCTTTCTTT. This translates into CASSPEQGEYTEAFF.

The CDR3 protein is CASSPRTGLNTEAFF. Here the CDR3 DNA reads TGTGCCAGCAGCCCCCGGACAGGACTGAACACTGAAGCTTTCTTT. The rearrangement links TRBV7-2 to TRBJ1-1; 7 bases are shared with TRBD1. V dropped 5 bases and J dropped 0; count of bases not matched to a gene: 6. CDR1 is SGHTA, CDR2 FQGNSA, per germline. The CDR3 loop spans 15 amino acids.

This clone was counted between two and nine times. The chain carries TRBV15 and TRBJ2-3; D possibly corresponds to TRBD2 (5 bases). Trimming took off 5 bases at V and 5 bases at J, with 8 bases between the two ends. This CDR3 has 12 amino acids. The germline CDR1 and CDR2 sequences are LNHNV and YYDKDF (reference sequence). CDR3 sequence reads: CATSPGGDTQYF. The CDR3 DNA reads TGTGCCACCAGCCCTGGAGGAGATACGCAGTATTTT.

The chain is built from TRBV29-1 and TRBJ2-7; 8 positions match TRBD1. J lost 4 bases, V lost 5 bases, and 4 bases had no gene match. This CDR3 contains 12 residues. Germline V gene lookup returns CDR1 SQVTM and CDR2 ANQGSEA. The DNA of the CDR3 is TGCAGCGTTCGACAGGGGATATACGAGCAGTACTTC. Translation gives CSVRQGIYEQYF.

CDR3 nucleotides: TGTGCCAGTAGTCCCAGGACACATCAAGAGACCCAGTACTTC. Its translation: CASSPRTHQETQYF. The chain carries TRBV19 and TRBJ2-5; D might be TRBD1 (5 bases). The CDR3 has 14 residues. Germline V gene data show CDR1 as LNHDA and CDR2 as SQIVND (reference sequence). V gave up 5 bases and J gave up 2 bases, with 12 bases separating them.

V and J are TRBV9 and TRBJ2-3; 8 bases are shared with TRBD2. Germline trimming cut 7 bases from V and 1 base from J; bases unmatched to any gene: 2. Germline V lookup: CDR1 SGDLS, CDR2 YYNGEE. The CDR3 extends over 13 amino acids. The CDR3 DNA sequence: TGTGCCAGCGGGCGGGGGGGCACAGATACGCAGTATTTT. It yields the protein CASGRGGTDTQYF.

The CDR3 sequence is CASSGRDRGIYSNQPQHF. For the CDR3, the DNA is TGTGCCAGCAGCGGCCGGGACAGGGGCATCTATAGCAATCAGCCCCAGCATTTT. V gene TRBV7-9 combines with J gene TRBJ1-5, with 10 bases matching TRBD1. The V segment lost 5 bases and the J segment 0 bases; nucleotides outside the gene matches: 10. CDR1 and CDR2 from the germline V gene are SEHNR and FQNEAQ (reference sequence). The CDR3 covers 18 residues.

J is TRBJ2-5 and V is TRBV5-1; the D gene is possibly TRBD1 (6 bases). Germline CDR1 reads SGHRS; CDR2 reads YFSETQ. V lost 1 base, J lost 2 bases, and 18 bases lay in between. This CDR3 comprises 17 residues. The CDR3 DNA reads TGCGCCAGCAGCTTGACAACAGGGAAACACCCACAAGAGACCCAGTACTTC. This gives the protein CASSLTTGKHPQETQYF.

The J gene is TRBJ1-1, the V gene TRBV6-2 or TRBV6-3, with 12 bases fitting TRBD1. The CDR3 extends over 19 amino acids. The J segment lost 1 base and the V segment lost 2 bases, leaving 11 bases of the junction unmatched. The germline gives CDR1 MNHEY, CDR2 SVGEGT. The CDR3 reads CASSYPPGQGAKRNTEAFF. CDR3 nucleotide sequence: TGTGCCAGCAGTTACCCCCCGGGACAGGGGGCCAAAAGGAACACTGAAGCTTTCTTT.

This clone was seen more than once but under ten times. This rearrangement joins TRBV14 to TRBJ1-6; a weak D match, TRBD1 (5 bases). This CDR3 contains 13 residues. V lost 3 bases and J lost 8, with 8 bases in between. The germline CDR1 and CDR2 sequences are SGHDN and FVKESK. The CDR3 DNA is TGTGCCAGCAGCCAGGCAGGGTATTCACCCCTCCACTTT. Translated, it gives CASSQAGYSPLHF.

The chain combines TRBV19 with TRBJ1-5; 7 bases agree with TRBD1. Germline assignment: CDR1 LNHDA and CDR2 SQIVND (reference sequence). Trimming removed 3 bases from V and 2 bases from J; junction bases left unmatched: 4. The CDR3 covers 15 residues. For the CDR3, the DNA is TGTGCCAGTAGTATCCGGACAGGAGGCAATCAGCCCCAGCATTTT. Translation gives CASSIRTGGNQPQHF. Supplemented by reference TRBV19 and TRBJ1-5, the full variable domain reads DGGITQSPKYLFRKEGQNVTLSCEQNLNHDAMYWYRQDPGQGLRLIYYSQIVNDFQKGDIAEGYSVSREKKESFPLTVTSAQKNPTAFYLCASSIRTGGNQPQHFGDGTRLSIL.

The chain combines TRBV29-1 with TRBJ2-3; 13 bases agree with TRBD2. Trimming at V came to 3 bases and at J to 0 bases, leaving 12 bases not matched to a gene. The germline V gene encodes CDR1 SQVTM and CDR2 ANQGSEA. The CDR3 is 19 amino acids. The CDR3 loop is CSVDPSTSGGWSSTDTQYF. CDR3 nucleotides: TGCAGCGTTGACCCTTCGACTAGCGGGGGGTGGTCTAGCACAGATACGCAGTATTTT.

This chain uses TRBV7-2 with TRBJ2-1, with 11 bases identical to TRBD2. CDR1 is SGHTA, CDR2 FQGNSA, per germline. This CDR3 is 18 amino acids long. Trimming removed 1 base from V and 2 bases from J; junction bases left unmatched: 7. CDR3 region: CASSLELAGVVTYNEQFF. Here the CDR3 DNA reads TGTGCCAGCAGCTTAGAACTAGCGGGGGTAGTAACCTACAATGAGCAGTTCTTC.

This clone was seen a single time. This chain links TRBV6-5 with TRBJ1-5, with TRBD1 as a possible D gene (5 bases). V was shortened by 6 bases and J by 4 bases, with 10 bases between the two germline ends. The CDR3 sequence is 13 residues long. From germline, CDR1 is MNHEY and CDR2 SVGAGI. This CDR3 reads CASSQGVNQPQHF. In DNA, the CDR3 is TGTGCCAGCAGCCAGGGTGTGAATCAGCCCCAGCATTTT.

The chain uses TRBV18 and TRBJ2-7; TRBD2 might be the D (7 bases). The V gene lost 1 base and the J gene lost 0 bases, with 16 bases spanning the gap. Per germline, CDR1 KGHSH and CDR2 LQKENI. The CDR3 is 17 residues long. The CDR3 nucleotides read TGTGCCAGCTCACCACAGCTCGAGGGGGGGAGCTCCTACGAGCAGTACTTC. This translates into CASSPQLEGGSSYEQYF.

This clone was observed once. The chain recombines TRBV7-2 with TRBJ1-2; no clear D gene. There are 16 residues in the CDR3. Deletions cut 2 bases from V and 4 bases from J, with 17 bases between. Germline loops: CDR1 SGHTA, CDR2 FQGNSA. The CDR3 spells CASSLLPDSNPYGYTF. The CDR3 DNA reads TGTGCCAGCAGCTTATTGCCAGATTCAAATCCCTATGGCTACACCTTC.

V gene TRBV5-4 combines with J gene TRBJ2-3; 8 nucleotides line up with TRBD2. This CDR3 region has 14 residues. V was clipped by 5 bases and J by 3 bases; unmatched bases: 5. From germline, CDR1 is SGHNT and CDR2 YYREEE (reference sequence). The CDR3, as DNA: TGTGCCAGCAGAACGGGACTAGTAACAGATACGCAGTATTTT. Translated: CASRTGLVTDTQYF.

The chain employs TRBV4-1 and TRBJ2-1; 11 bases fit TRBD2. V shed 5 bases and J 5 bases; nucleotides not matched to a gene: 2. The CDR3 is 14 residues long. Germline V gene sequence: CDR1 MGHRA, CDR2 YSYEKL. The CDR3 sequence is CASSLAGGDNEQFF. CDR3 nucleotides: TGCGCCAGCAGCTTAGCGGGGGGGGACAATGAGCAGTTCTTC.

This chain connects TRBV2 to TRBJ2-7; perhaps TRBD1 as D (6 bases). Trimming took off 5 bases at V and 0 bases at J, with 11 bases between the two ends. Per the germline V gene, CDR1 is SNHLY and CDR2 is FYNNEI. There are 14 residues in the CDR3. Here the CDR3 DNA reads TGTGCCAGCAGTTTTGACAGGAGCTCCTACGAGCAGTACTTC. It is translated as CASSFDRSSYEQYF.

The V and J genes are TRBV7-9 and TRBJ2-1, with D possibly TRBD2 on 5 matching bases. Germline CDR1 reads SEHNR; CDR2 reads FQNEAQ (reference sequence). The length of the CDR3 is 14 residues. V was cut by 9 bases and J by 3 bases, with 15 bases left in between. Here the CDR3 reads CASALVLGYNEQFF. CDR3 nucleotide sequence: TGTGCCAGTGCACTCGTACTAGGCTACAATGAGCAGTTCTTC.